The TCR beta chain under discussion was sequenced for a study of metastatic and nonmetastatic thyroid tumors. Study context: It was across blood and tumor or nodule tissue from malignant and benign thyroid patients that repertoires were compared.

This clone was observed at least ten times. Antigen: not known. General study points: A significant increase in TCR beta diversity was reportedly seen in malignant thyroid tumors relative to benign nodules, in blood and tumor.

Prior to thyroid surgery, none of the patients had received any treatment. This CDR3 contains 16 residues. Trimming shortened V by 3 bases and J by 0 bases, and 13 bases separated the two germline ends. Germline V gene data show CDR1 as SGHAT and CDR2 as FQDESV (reference sequence). As handled by the study authors: Using the CDR3 differences seen across clinicopathological groups, the authors built a distant-metastasis classifier for papillary thyroid cancer, which was meant to discriminate distant-metastatic patients. TCRdb ran MiXCR on the PCR reads. The V and J calls and clone size come from TCRdb's table, not from the authors' own analysis. Seen here are over 25,000 clones, around 16% observed once, and the top ten hold about a sixth.

Sequencing was carried out using blood. The chain combines TRBV11-1 with TRBJ2-3; either TRBD1 or TRBD2 may fit D (5 bases each). The sequence was collected from a male donor with papillary thyroid cancer or a benign thyroid nodule (not recorded which). Some clones in this sample may be carry-over from other donors' samples. The CDR3 here is CASSLGKGPSTDTQYF. For the CDR3, the DNA is TGTGCCAGCAGCTTGGGCAAGGGACCTAGCACAGATACGCAGTATTTT.